This is a list of T cell receptor beta chains from one sample in a study of cytomegalovirus exposure and HLA in healthy donors. Repertoires were generated with immunoSEQ multiplex PCR, while TCRdb's copy carries only in-frame clones and drops some. The sample records 95,000 to 150,000 clones, more than 60% being singletons. The material sequenced was PBMCs. All receptors derive from a man aged 18 to 30 in good health and CMV-seronegative. Both conserved end residues are part of each CDR3. A D gene is named only where the DNA matches it firmly. Some rows have no size entry. The others give once, few or many, or a class for an expanded clone.

clone_size j_call v_call d_call cdr3_length cdr3_nt cdr3_aa
NA TRBJ1-2 TRBV2 NA 14 TGTGCCAGCAGCTCAGATCTAGCTAACTATGGCTACACCTTC CASSSDLANYGYTF
NA TRBJ2-2 TRBV2 TRBD1 15 TGTGCCAGCAGTGGGCTGGACAGGGGCACCGGGGAGCTGTTTTTT CASSGLDRGTGELFF
NA TRBJ2-3 TRBV18 TRBD2 17 TGTGCCAGCTCACCACCTGGCGGGGGGGCCCCCACAGATACGCAGTATTTT CASSPPGGGAPTDTQYF
few TRBJ2-1 TRBV7-9 NA 10 TGTTCCAGCGCGAGTTCGAAACAGTTCTTC CSSASSKQFF
NA TRBJ2-1 TRBV14 NA 13 TGTGCCAGCAGCCCCTGGGTCGGGAATGAGCAGTTCTTC CASSPWVGNEQFF
NA TRBJ2-7 TRBV27 TRBD2 16 TGTGCCAGCAGTGGGCGACTAGCGGGAGGGCCCTACGAGCAGTACTTC CASSGRLAGGPYEQYF
few TRBJ2-1 TRBV4-2 TRBD2 17 TGTGCCAGCAGCCAAGGTAGCGGGGCCCTTACCTACAATGAGCAGTTCTTC CASSQGSGALTYNEQFF
NA TRBJ1-1 TRBV11-3 NA 14 TGTGCCAGCAGCTTTTCAGGGAAGCACACTGAAGCTTTCTTT CASSFSGKHTEAFF
NA TRBJ1-4 TRBV27 NA 14 TGTGCCAGCAGCAGAGGGACATCGGGTGAAAAACTGTTTTTT CASSRGTSGEKLFF
NA TRBJ1-1 TRBV21-1 NA 18 TGTGCCAGCAGCAAAAATCCCCTCTCGAGGACAGGAAGGACTGAAGCTTTCTTT CASSKNPLSRTGRTEAFF
once TRBJ1-2 TRBV28 NA 16 TGTGCCAGCTGCTCTCCTCAGGGCAGGGAAGAATGTGGCTACACCTTC CASCSPQGREECGYTF
NA TRBJ2-1 TRBV5-4 TRBD2 16 TGTGCCAGCAGCGGGAGGGCGGGTAGCTCCTACAATGAGCAGTTCTTC CASSGRAGSSYNEQFF
NA TRBJ1-5 TRBV9 NA 17 TGTGCCAGCAGCGCCGGACAGACTTTATCCCTCAATCAGCCCCAGCATTTT CASSAGQTLSLNQPQHF
once TRBJ2-7 TRBV19 TRBD2 15 TGTGCCAGTAGTATGGGGACTAGCGGTTACTACGAGCAGTACTTC CASSMGTSGYYEQYF
NA TRBJ2-7 TRBV19 TRBD1 13 TGTGCCAGTAGTTTGGGGACAGGCTACGAGCAGTACTTC CASSLGTGYEQYF
once TRBJ2-7 TRBV10-1 NA 10 TGCGCCAGCAGATTCCGGGGGCAGTACTTC CASRFRGQYF
few TRBJ1-2 TRBV14 NA 14 TGTGCCAGCAGCCAAGATGCGAGGAACTATGGCTACACCTTC CASSQDARNYGYTF
NA TRBJ1-1 TRBV29-1 NA 13 TGCAGTGTTGAAGGCAGATTGAACACTGAAGCTTTCTTT CSVEGRLNTEAFF
NA TRBJ1-5 TRBV7-2 NA 14 TGTGCCAGCAGCTTACAGGGACTCGGATTGCCCCAGCATTTT CASSLQGLGLPQHF
NA TRBJ1-1 TRBV7-6 TRBD1 14 TGTGCCAGCGGCTTCAAAGGGGGCGGCACTGAAGCTTTCTTT CASGFKGGGTEAFF
NA TRBJ2-1 TRBV27 TRBD2 15 TGTGCCAGCAGTTTATATCTAGCGGGATACAATGAGCAGTTCTTC CASSLYLAGYNEQFF
NA TRBJ2-2 TRBV5-4 NA 13 TGTGCCAGCAGCCAGGGCAGGCCCGGGGAGCTGTTTTTT CASSQGRPGELFF
NA TRBJ2-7 TRBV7-8 TRBD1 16 TGTGCCAGCAGCTTAGAGGCCGGGACAGGGCCTTACGAGCAGTACTTC CASSLEAGTGPYEQYF
NA TRBJ2-7 TRBV28 NA 11 TGTGCCAGCACCCGACTTGGAGAGCAGTACTTC CASTRLGEQYF
NA TRBJ2-7 TRBV7-2 NA 14 TGTGCCAGCAGCCCCCTCATGAGGGGGGGCGAGCAGTACTTC CASSPLMRGGEQYF
NA TRBJ2-5 TRBV5-1 TRBD1 14 TGCGCCAGCAGTACGGACAGGGTCGGAGAGACCCAGTACTTC CASSTDRVGETQYF
NA TRBJ1-6 TRBV30 NA 13 TGTGCCTGGAGTCCACGGGGGGATTCACCCCTCCACTTT CAWSPRGDSPLHF
few TRBJ1-1 TRBV9 TRBD1 15 TGTGCCAGCAGCTCACGGCCAGACAGGGCGGCTGAAGCTTTCTTT CASSSRPDRAAEAFF
NA TRBJ1-3 TRBV25-1 NA 16 TGTGCCAGCAGTTCCGGGGGGGGAAAGACTGGAAACACCATATATTTT CASSSGGGKTGNTIYF
few TRBJ2-3 TRBV6-5 NA 15 TGTGCCAGCAGTTACTACTCGTCGGGGAAGGATACGCAGTATTTT CASSYYSSGKDTQYF
few TRBJ1-1 TRBV6-5 NA 14 TGTGCCAGCAGTAAAACAGGATTGAACACTGAAGCTTTCTTT CASSKTGLNTEAFF
NA TRBJ2-3 TRBV20-1 NA 10 TGCAGTGCTGAGCTAGATACGCAGTATTTT CSAELDTQYF